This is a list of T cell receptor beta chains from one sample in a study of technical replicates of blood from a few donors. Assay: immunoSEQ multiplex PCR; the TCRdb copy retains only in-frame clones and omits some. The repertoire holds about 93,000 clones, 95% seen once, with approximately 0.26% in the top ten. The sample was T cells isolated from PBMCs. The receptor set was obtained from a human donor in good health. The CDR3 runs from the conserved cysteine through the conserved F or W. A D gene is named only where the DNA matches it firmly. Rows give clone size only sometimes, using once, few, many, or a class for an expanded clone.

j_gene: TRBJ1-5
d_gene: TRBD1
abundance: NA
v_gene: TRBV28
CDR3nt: TGTGCCAGCATTAGGGACAGGGGATATCAGCCCCAGCATTTT
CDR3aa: CASIRDRGYQPQHF

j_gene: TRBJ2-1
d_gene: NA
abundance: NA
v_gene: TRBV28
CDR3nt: TGTGCCAGCAGCCGGGGTCCCGGCTCCTACAATGAGCAGTTCTTC
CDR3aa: CASSRGPGSYNEQFF

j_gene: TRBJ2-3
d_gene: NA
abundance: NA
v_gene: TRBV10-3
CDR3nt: TGTGCCATCAGTGAGTTCGGAGACACAGATACGCAGTATTTT
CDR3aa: CAISEFGDTDTQYF

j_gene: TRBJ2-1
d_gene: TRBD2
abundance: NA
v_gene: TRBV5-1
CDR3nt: TGCGCCAGCAGCGGCCATCGCGGGACTAGAGAAAATGAGCAGTTCTTC
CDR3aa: CASSGHRGTRENEQFF

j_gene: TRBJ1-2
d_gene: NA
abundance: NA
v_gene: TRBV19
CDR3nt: TGTGCCAGTAGTATGTCAGGACAGCAACTTCTCTATGGCTACACCTTC
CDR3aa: CASSMSGQQLLYGYTF

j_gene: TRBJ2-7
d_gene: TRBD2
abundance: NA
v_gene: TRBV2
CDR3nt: TGTGCCAGCAGTGAATATAGCGGGGGTACAATTCCGTACTTC
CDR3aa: CASSEYSGGTIPYF

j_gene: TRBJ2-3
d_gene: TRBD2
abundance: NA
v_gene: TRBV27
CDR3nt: TGTGCCAGCAGCGGGGGGGGGTGGGGGCGGCGGACGCAGTATTTT
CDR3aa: CASSGGGWGRRTQYF

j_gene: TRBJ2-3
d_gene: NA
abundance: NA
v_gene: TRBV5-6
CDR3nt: TGTGCCAGCAGCAGAGGTCAGGGGGATACGCAGTATTTT
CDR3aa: CASSRGQGDTQYF

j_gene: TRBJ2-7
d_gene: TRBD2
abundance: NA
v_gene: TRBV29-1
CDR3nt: TGCAGCGTTGGTCAGGTAGCGGGACGTTACGAGCAGTACTTC
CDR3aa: CSVGQVAGRYEQYF

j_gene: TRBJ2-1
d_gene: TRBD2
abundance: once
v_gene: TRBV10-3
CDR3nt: TGTGCCATCAGGACGACTAGCGGGGGGGCTGGGGAGCAGTTCTTC
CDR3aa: CAIRTTSGGAGEQFF

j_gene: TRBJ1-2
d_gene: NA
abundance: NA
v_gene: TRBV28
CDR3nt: TGTGCCAGCAATCCCAGGGGAACAGGCTACACCTTC
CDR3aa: CASNPRGTGYTF

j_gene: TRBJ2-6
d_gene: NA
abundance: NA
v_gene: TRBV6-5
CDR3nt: TGTGCCAGCAGGATGGGGGCATCTGGGGCCAACGTCCTGACTTTC
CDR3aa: CASRMGASGANVLTF

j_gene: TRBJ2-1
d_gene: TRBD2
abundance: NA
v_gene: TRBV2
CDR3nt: TGTGCCAGCACGGCTAGCGGAATGTACAATGAGCAGTTCTTC
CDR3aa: CASTASGMYNEQFF

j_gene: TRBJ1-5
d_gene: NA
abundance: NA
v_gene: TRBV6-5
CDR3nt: TGTGCCAGCAGTTACGTCCTCAATCAGCCCCAGCATTTT
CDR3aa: CASSYVLNQPQHF

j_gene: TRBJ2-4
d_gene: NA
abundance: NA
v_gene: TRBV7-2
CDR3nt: TGTGCCAGCAGCTTAGGTCTGGGGAGGACCAAAAACATTCAGTACTTC
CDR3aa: CASSLGLGRTKNIQYF

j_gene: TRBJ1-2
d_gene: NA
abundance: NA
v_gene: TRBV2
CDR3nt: TGTGCCAGCAGTGAAACGGGAGGAGGCTACACCTTC
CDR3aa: CASSETGGGYTF

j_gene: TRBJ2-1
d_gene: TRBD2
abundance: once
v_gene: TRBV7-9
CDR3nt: TGTGCCAGCAGCTTCACTAGCGGGAGTTTAGTACATGGCGATACCCAGTTCTTC
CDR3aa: CASSFTSGSLVHGDTQFF

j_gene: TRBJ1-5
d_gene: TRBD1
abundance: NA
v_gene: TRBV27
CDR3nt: TGTGCCAGCAGTTTGCACGGGACAGGCCCCAATCAGCCCCAGCATTTT
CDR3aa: CASSLHGTGPNQPQHF

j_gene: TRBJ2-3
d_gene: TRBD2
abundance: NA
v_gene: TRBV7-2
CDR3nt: TGTGCCAGCAGCTTACTAGCGGGCACAGATACGCAGTATTTT
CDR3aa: CASSLLAGTDTQYF

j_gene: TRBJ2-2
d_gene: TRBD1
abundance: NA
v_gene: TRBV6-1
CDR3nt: TGTGCCAGCAGTGTAAGACAGGGGACAAACACCGGGGAGCTGTTTTTT
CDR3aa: CASSVRQGTNTGELFF

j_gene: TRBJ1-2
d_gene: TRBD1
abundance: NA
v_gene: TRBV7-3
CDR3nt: TGTGCCAGCAGCTTCCTAGGGACAGGCACACCCCTATTC
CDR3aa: CASSFLGTGTPLF

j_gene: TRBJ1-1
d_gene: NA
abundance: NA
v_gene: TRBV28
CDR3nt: TGTGCCAGCAGCCCCAGGACTGCCGCGAACACTGAAGCTTTCTTT
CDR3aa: CASSPRTAANTEAFF

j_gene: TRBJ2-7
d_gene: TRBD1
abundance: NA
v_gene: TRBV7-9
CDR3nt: TGTGCCAGCAGCTTAGTTATCGTCGGGACAGCATACTACGAGCAGTACTTC
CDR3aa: CASSLVIVGTAYYEQYF

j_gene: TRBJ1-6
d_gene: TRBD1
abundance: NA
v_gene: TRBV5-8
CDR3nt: TGTGCCAGCAGACGAGACAGGGGGGGCTCACCCCTCCACTTT
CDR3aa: CASRRDRGGSPLHF

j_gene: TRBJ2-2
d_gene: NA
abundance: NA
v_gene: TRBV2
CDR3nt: TGTGCCAGCAGTGAAAACTCGGCCGGGGAGCTGTTTTTT
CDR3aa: CASSENSAGELFF

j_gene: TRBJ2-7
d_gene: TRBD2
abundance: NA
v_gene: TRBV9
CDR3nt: TGTGCCAGCAGCCCCGGGGGGGGCCTAGGGCTCTACGAGCAGTACTTC
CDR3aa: CASSPGGGLGLYEQYF

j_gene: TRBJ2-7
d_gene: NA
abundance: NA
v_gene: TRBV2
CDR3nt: TGTGCCAGCAGTGAATACAGCCCCTACGAGCAGTACTTC
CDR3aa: CASSEYSPYEQYF

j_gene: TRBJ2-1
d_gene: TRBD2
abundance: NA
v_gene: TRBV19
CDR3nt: TGTGCCAGTAGTATAGATCTATCCGGGGGGGCTCCCTACAATGAGCAGTTCTTC
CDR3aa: CASSIDLSGGAPYNEQFF

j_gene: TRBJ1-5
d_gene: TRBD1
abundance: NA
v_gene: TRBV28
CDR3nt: TGTGCCAGCAGTTCCACAGGGGGCAATCAGCCCCAGCATTTT
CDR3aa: CASSSTGGNQPQHF

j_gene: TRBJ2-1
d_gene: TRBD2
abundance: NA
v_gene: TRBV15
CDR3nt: TGTGCCACCAGCAATAAGCGGGAAGAGAGCAATGAGCAGTTCTTC
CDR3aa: CATSNKREESNEQFF

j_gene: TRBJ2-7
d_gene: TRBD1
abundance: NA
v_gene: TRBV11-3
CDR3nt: TGTGCCAGCAGCTTAGAGGGACAGGGGGCCTACGAGCAGTACTTC
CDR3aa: CASSLEGQGAYEQYF

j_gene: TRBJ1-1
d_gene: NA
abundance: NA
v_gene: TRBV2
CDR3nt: TGTGCCAGCAGAGCGGGGTGGGGCTACACTGAAGCTTTCTTT
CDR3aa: CASRAGWGYTEAFF

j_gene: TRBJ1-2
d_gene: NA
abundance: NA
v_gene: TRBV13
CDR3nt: TGTGCCAGCAGCTTAGGCCCTTTAACAACCCCAGCGGAGTATGGCTACACCTTC
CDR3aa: CASSLGPLTTPAEYGYTF

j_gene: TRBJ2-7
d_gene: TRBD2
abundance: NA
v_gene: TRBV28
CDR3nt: TGTGCCAGCAGTTTTACGGGGGGGGGTCCCCACTCCTACGAGCAGTACTTC
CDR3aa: CASSFTGGGPHSYEQYF

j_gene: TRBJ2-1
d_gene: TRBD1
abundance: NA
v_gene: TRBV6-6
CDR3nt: TGTGCCAGCAGTTACCGGACAGGATACAATGAGCAGTTCTTC
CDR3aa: CASSYRTGYNEQFF

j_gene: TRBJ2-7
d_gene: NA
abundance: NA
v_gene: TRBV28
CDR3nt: TGTGCCATCCGCGCCTCCTACGAGCAGTACTTC
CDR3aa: CAIRASYEQYF

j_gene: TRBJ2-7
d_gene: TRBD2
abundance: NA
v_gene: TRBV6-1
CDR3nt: TGTGCCCCTGGGGGGGACTACGAGCAGTACTTC
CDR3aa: CAPGGDYEQYF

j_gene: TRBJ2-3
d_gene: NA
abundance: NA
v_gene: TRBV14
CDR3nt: TGTGCCAGCAGCGCCTGGGCGGGGATTAGCACAGATACGCAGTATTTT
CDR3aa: CASSAWAGISTDTQYF

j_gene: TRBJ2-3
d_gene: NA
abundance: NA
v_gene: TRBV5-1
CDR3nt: TGCGCCAGCAGCTTGGTGGGGGGTCCCACAGATACGCAGTATTTT
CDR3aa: CASSLVGGPTDTQYF

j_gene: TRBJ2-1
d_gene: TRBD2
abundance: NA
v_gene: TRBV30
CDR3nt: TGTGCCTGGAGTGCAGCGGGGGGGCCTAATGAGCAGTTCTTC
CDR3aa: CAWSAAGGPNEQFF

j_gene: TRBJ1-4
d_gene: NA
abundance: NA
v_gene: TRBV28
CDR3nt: TGTGCCAGCAGTTTAGGCGGGGTAACTAATGAAAAACTGTTTTTT
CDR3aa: CASSLGGVTNEKLFF

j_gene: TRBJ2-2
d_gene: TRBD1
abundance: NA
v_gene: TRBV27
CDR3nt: TGTGCCAGCAGTTTGTGGACAGGGACAGGGGTGACCGGGGAGCTGTTTTTT
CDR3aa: CASSLWTGTGVTGELFF

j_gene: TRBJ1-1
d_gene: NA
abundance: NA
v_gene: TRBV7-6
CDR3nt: TGTGCCAGCAGCTTAGTGGTACAGGAAGAAGCTTTCTTT
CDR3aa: CASSLVVQEEAFF

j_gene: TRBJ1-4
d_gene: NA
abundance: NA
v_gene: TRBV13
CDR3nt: TGTGCCAGCAGCTTAGCACAGGGTAATGAAAAACTGTTTTTT
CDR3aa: CASSLAQGNEKLFF

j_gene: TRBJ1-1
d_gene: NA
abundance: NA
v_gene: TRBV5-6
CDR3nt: TGTGCCAGCAGCCCCAGTACCTTGAACACTGAAGCTTTCTTT
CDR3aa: CASSPSTLNTEAFF

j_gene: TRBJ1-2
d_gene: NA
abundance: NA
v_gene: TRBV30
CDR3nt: TGTGCCCCCCCCCGGAGGGTCGGCTACACCTTC
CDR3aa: CAPPRRVGYTF

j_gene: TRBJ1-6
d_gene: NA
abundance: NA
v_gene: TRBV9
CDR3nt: TGTGCCAGCGGGGACTCTTCACCCCTCCACTTT
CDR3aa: CASGDSSPLHF